This T cell receptor (beta chain) is from a study of breast tumors, draining lymph nodes, adjacent tissues. Whole-study findings and limits: Luminal-like breast cancer showed significantly greater tumor-nontumor repertoire similarity than basal-like breast cancer did. Findings are consistent with lymph node origin and intratumoral expansion of most tumor T cells. Tumor TCR diversity was below lymph nodes but above nontumor tissue. The lymph node origin of tumor T cells was framed as consistent with a hypothesis, not demonstrated.

This clonotype was found many times. Antigen: not known. Breast cancer patients provided tissue from their axillary draining lymph nodes. The CDR3 runs 14 residues. CDR1 and CDR2 from the germline V gene are SEHNR and FQNEAQ (reference sequence). V lost 1 base to trimming and J lost 4 bases, with 11 bases between them. TCRdb independently ran MiXCR on the multiplex PCR reads; one entry per CDR3 protein. The repertoire holds about 270,000 distinct CDR3 sequences, with roughly 30% as singletons. The chain uses TRBV7-9 and TRBJ2-7; maybe TRBD1 (6 bases). This receptor was identified in a female donor with breast cancer. Some clones in this sample may be carry-over from other donors' samples. Sequencing was done on a sample of axillary lymph node tissue. The CDR3 sequence: CASSLGGLSYEQYF. The CDR3 DNA reads as TGTGCCAGCAGCTTAGGGGGGCTTTCTTACGAGCAGTACTTC.